These T cell receptor beta chains were read from a single sample in a study of T-cell reconstitution after alpha-beta-depleted transplantation in children. TCRdb re-called the PCR reads with MiXCR, one entry per CDR3 protein. This table holds almost 500,000 distinct CDR3 sequences, about 11% found once. The sample here was PBMCs, taken before TCRalphabeta/CD19-depleted stem cell transplant. These receptors all stem from a child aged 2-15 years with inherited bone marrow failure, due to receive a stem cell transplant. Each CDR3 is given without its conserved first and last residue. Clone size appears in some rows only: once, few, many, or a class for an expanded clone.

v_gene: TRBV29-1
j_gene: TRBJ2-2
abundance: many
CDR3aa: SVEGGTSGSTGELF

v_gene: TRBV20-1
j_gene: TRBJ2-7
abundance: many
CDR3aa: SASSFAVYEQY

v_gene: TRBV12-3/TRBV12-4
j_gene: TRBJ2-7
abundance: many
CDR3aa: ASSFGLAGGEQY

v_gene: TRBV6-1
j_gene: TRBJ1-6
abundance: many
CDR3aa: ASSSRDSRPYNSPLH

v_gene: TRBV12-3/TRBV12-4
j_gene: TRBJ2-7
abundance: many
CDR3aa: ASGTSEKYEQY

v_gene: TRBV7-2
j_gene: TRBJ1-1
abundance: many
CDR3aa: ASSLGLTGNTEAF

v_gene: TRBV19
j_gene: TRBJ2-2
abundance: .
CDR3aa: ASSMDRDTGELF

v_gene: TRBV3-1
j_gene: TRBJ2-1
abundance: few
CDR3aa: ASSQIRLASYNEQF

v_gene: TRBV20-1
j_gene: TRBJ1-1
abundance: many
CDR3aa: SARGWSTEAF

v_gene: TRBV29-1
j_gene: TRBJ2-1
abundance: many
CDR3aa: SVEHNEQF

v_gene: TRBV20-1
j_gene: TRBJ1-2
abundance: few
CDR3aa: SARDGYGYT

v_gene: TRBV27
j_gene: TRBJ2-7
abundance: many
CDR3aa: ASGNRGHEQY

v_gene: TRBV4-3
j_gene: TRBJ1-5
abundance: few
CDR3aa: ASSQELRQGFGQPQH

v_gene: TRBV7-2
j_gene: TRBJ1-4
abundance: many
CDR3aa: ASSPEDRGSRKLF

v_gene: TRBV20-1
j_gene: TRBJ2-1
abundance: many
CDR3aa: SASEWVAGGLDEQF

v_gene: TRBV4-1
j_gene: TRBJ2-7
abundance: .
CDR3aa: ASSQLPGLANYEQY

v_gene: TRBV27
j_gene: TRBJ1-4
abundance: .
CDR3aa: ASRSLGQGTNEKLF

v_gene: TRBV29-1
j_gene: TRBJ2-7
abundance: many
CDR3aa: SVGTSGTSYEQY

v_gene: TRBV28
j_gene: TRBJ2-1
abundance: many
CDR3aa: ASSLYRTGHEQF

v_gene: TRBV5-1
j_gene: TRBJ2-5
abundance: many
CDR3aa: ASSLAGSGFQETQY

v_gene: TRBV12-3/TRBV12-4
j_gene: TRBJ1-1
abundance: many
CDR3aa: ASSFGTGHIVPGTEAF

v_gene: TRBV12-3/TRBV12-4
j_gene: TRBJ2-5
abundance: many
CDR3aa: ASSTQEVQETQY

v_gene: TRBV6-5
j_gene: TRBJ2-5
abundance: many
CDR3aa: ASSYSTGEETQY

v_gene: TRBV5-1
j_gene: TRBJ2-1
abundance: .
CDR3aa: ASSSLVLGGGGNEQF

v_gene: TRBV14
j_gene: TRBJ2-4
abundance: few
CDR3aa: ASSRGVEKY

v_gene: TRBV20-1
j_gene: TRBJ2-7
abundance: many
CDR3aa: SARLRGIYEQY

v_gene: TRBV7-9
j_gene: TRBJ2-7
abundance: many
CDR3aa: ASSDRLAADGEQY

v_gene: TRBV4-1
j_gene: TRBJ1-1
abundance: many
CDR3aa: ASSLRGDRVGENTEAF